A selection of T cell receptor beta chains follows, all from one sample in a study of identical twins. TCRdb reanalysed the 5' RACE reads using MiXCR and keeps one entry per CDR3 protein. The sample holds fewer than 250,000 distinct CDR3 sequences, approximately 7.8% seen once. The same data also contributed to another study, on yellow fever vaccine responses in identical twins.

Sample: CD8+ T cells sorted from blood. The receptors stem from a woman aged 18-29 years in good health. CDR3s leave out the opening cysteine and the closing phenylalanine or tryptophan. Fields, in order: J gene, V gene, D gene, CDR3 protein. The D gene is left open where the match is weak.

TRBJ2-2 TRBV2 TRBD2 ASSEWLAGPTGELF
TRBJ2-1 TRBV29-1 . SVELRSNEQF
TRBJ2-1 TRBV14 . ASSQLTINEQF
TRBJ2-4 TRBV28 . ASSSRGYLAKNIQY
TRBJ1-1 TRBV4-2 TRBD1 ASSQAGTGMDTEAF
TRBJ1-4 TRBV12-3/TRBV12-4 TRBD1 ASSFGTGGSEKLF
TRBJ2-3 TRBV5-1 . ASSLELAWVDTQY
TRBJ2-1 TRBV29-1 . SVDGGVGGTNEQF
TRBJ2-1 TRBV29-1 . SAEQGNHNEQF
TRBJ2-2 TRBV28 . ASSPTAFWRNTGELF
TRBJ2-1 TRBV6-4 TRBD2 ASTPLAGAINEQF
TRBJ1-1 TRBV12-3/TRBV12-4 TRBD1 ASSPQGIWNTEAF
TRBJ2-2 TRBV29-1 . SVVYANTGELF
TRBJ2-5 TRBV29-1 TRBD2 SVVLAGGQETQY
TRBJ2-1 TRBV11-2 TRBD1 ASSSRDRGHNEQF
TRBJ1-3 TRBV2 . ASGGGDAGNTIY
TRBJ1-1 TRBV12-3/TRBV12-4 . ASSMPGAMYTEAF